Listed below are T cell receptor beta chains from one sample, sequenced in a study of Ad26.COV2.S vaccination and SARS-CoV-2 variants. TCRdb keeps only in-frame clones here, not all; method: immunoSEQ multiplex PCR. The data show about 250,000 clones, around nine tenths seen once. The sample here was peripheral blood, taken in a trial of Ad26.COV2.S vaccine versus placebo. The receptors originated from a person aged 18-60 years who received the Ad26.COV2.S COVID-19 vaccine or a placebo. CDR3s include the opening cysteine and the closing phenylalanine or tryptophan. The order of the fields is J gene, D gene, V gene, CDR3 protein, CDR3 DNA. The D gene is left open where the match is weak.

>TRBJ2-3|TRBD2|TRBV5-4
CASSLSGGAVDTQYF
TGTGCCAGCAGCTTGAGCGGGGGGGCCGTAGATACGCAGTATTTT
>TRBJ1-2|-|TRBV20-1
CSASSTGSNYGYTF
TGCAGTGCTAGTTCGACCGGATCGAACTATGGCTACACCTTC
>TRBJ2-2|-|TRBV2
CASSEALIRRVTGELFF
TGTGCCAGCAGTGAAGCGCTTATTAGGAGGGTCACCGGGGAGCTGTTTTTT
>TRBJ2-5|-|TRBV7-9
CASSLVDWGKETQYF
TGTGCCAGCAGCTTAGTTGATTGGGGAAAAGAGACCCAGTACTTC
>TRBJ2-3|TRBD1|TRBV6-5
CASSQYRGGTDTQYF
TGTGCCAGCAGTCAATACAGGGGCGGCACAGATACGCAGTATTTT
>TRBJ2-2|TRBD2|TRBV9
CASSVGSGRTNTGELFF
TGTGCCAGCAGCGTAGGCAGCGGGAGAACGAACACCGGGGAGCTGTTTTTT
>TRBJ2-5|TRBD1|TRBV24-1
CATSPGGQETQYF
TGTGCCACCAGTCCAGGGGGCCAGGAGACCCAGTACTTC
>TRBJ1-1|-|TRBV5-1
CASNSAGFGEAFF
TGCGCCAGCAACTCCGCGGGGTTCGGTGAAGCTTTCTTT
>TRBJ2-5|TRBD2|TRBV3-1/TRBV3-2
CASSQIGRGGRETQYF
TGTGCCAGCAGCCAAATTGGGCGGGGGGGCCGAGAGACCCAGTACTTC
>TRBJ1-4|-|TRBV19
CASSIGAGRGKLFF
TGTGCCAGTAGTATCGGGGCAGGAAGGGGAAAACTGTTTTTT
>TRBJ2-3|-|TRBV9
CASSPPGSGWDTQYF
TGTGCCAGCAGCCCACCGGGCTCGGGTTGGGATACGCAGTATTTT
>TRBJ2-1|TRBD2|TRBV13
CASSLLAGGLRSYNEQFF
TGTGCCAGCAGCTTACTAGCGGGGGGGCTTCGCTCCTACAATGAGCAGTTCTTC
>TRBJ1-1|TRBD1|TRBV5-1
CASSSFSLGTGANTEAFF
TGCGCCAGCAGCTCCTTCTCTCTAGGGACAGGTGCTAACACTGAAGCTTTCTTT
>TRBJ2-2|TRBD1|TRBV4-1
CASSETRARGRNTGELFF
TGCGCCAGCAGCGAAACGCGCGCTAGGGGGCGCAACACCGGGGAGCTGTTTTTT
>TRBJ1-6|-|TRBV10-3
CAISESSGNSPLHF
TGTGCCATCAGTGAGTCAAGCGGTAATTCACCCCTCCACTTT
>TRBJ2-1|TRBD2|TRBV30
CAWSSGTYNEQFF
TGTGCCTGGAGTAGCGGGACCTACAATGAGCAGTTCTTC
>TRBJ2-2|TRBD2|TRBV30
CAWSGVAGASGELFF
TGTGCCTGGAGTGGTGTGGCGGGAGCCTCCGGGGAGCTGTTTTTT
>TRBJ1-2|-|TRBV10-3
CATAQGDYGYTF
TGTGCCACCGCCCAAGGCGACTATGGCTACACCTTC
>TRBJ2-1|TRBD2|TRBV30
CAWSAGLARSEQFF
TGTGCCTGGAGTGCGGGACTAGCCCGCTCGGAGCAGTTCTTC
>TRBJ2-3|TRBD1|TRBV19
CASSDRAKDTQYF
TGTGCCAGTAGTGACAGGGCGAAAGATACGCAGTATTTT
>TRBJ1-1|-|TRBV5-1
CASSLGGEMNTEAFF
TGCGCCAGCAGCTTGGGAGGAGAGATGAACACTGAAGCTTTCTTT
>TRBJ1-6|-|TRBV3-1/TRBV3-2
CASSQGLDSPLHF
TGTGCCAGCAGCCAAGGGTTGGATTCACCCCTCCACTTT
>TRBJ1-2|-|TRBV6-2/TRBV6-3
CASSWPNNRDGYTF
TGTGCCAGCAGTTGGCCGAACAACAGGGATGGCTACACCTTC
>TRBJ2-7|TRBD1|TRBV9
CASSPQGAGYEQYF
TGTGCCAGCAGCCCTCAGGGGGCGGGCTACGAGCAGTACTTC
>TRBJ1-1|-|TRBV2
CASNRGNTEAFF
TGTGCCAGCAATAGGGGGAACACTGAAGCTTTCTTT
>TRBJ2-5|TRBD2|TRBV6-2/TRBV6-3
CASSRHIAGEETQYF
TGTGCCAGCAGCCGCCACATAGCGGGGGAGGAGACCCAGTACTTC
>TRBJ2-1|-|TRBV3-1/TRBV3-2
CASSQDTVRSNEQFF
TGTGCCAGCAGCCAAGATACGGTCAGAAGCAATGAGCAGTTCTTC
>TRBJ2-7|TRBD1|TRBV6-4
CASNWTGRPHYEQYF
TGTGCCAGCAATTGGACAGGGAGGCCCCACTACGAGCAGTACTTC
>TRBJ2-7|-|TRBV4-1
CASSQAGGEYEQYF
TGCGCCAGCAGCCAAGCCGGGGGCGAGTACGAGCAGTACTTC
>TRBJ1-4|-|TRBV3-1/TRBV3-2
CASSQDLPGYGKLFF
TGTGCCAGCAGCCAAGACTTACCAGGGTACGGGAAACTGTTTTTT
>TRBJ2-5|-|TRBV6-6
CASSYVASGGETQYF
TGTGCCAGCAGTTACGTAGCGAGTGGGGGGGAGACCCAGTACTTC
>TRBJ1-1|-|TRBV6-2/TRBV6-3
CASSSFAPERAEAFF
TGTGCCAGCAGTTCCTTTGCCCCGGAGAGGGCTGAAGCTTTCTTT
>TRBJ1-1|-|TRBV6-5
CASSRTVSPEAFF
TGTGCCAGCAGCAGGACGGTGTCGCCTGAAGCTTTCTTT
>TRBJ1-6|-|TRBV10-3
CAISESGGSYNSPLHF
TGTGCCATCAGTGAGTCGGGGGGGTCCTATAATTCACCCCTCCACTTT
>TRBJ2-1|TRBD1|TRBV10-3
CAISGRDRGFNEQFF
TGTGCCATCAGTGGCCGGGACAGGGGTTTCAATGAGCAGTTCTTC
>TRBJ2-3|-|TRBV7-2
CASSKRVSSTDTQYF
TGTGCCAGCAGCAAGCGGGTTTCTAGCACAGATACGCAGTATTTT
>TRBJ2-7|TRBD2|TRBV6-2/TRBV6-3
CASSYRAGGPYEQYF
TGTGCCAGCAGTTACAGAGCGGGGGGGCCCTACGAGCAGTACTTC
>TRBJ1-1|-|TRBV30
CAWSVQPLSNTEAFF
TGTGCCTGGAGTGTACAGCCTCTATCGAACACTGAAGCTTTCTTT
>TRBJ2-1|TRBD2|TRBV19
CASMRLAGGGEQFF
TGTGCCAGTATGCGACTAGCGGGAGGAGGGGAGCAGTTCTTC